A selection of T cell receptor beta chains follows, all from one sample in a study of T-cell memory formation after mild COVID-19. Each CDR3 protein is one row after TCRdb ran MiXCR on the 5' RACE reads. The sample contains roughly 620,000 distinct CDR3 sequences, more than 15% of which appear only once. Sequencing used PBMCs or a T cell subset sorted from them (not recorded which). The receptors were sampled from an adult woman who had mild COVID-19 (a few samples of this study predate the infection). Cell type and time point are not known. The CDR3 runs from the conserved cysteine through the conserved F or W. D genes are given only for firm matches. A clone size is listed for some rows: how often the clone was seen (once, few, many), or a class if it is expanded.

J gene: TRBJ2-7
V gene: TRBV18
CDR3 length: 16
D gene: TRBD1
clone size: few
CDR3 protein: CASSQRTGVKVYEQYF
CDR3 DNA: TGTGCCAGCTCACAGCGGACAGGGGTGAAGGTCTACGAGCAGTACTTC

J gene: TRBJ1-1
V gene: TRBV7-9
CDR3 length: 12
D gene: -
clone size: -
CDR3 protein: CASNFENTEAFF
CDR3 DNA: TGTGCCAGCAACTTTGAGAACACTGAAGCTTTCTTT

J gene: TRBJ1-1
V gene: TRBV27
CDR3 length: 13
D gene: -
clone size: many
CDR3 protein: CASSLRGSTEAFF
CDR3 DNA: TGTGCCAGCAGTTTAAGGGGGTCCACTGAAGCTTTCTTT

J gene: TRBJ1-2
V gene: TRBV6-5
CDR3 length: 14
D gene: -
clone size: few
CDR3 protein: CASSYKQGPYGYTF
CDR3 DNA: TGTGCCAGCAGTTACAAGCAGGGTCCTTATGGCTACACCTTC

J gene: TRBJ2-1
V gene: TRBV12-3/TRBV12-4
CDR3 length: 13
D gene: -
clone size: -
CDR3 protein: CASSTNLDNEQFF
CDR3 DNA: TGTGCCAGCAGTACGAACCTAGACAATGAGCAGTTCTTC

J gene: TRBJ2-3
V gene: TRBV5-1
CDR3 length: 16
D gene: TRBD2
clone size: -
CDR3 protein: CASSSPTSGGTDTQYF
CDR3 DNA: TGCGCCAGCAGCTCGCCGACTAGCGGGGGGACAGATACGCAGTATTTT

J gene: TRBJ2-7
V gene: TRBV2
CDR3 length: 16
D gene: -
clone size: -
CDR3 protein: CASSEAFGTKSNEQYF
CDR3 DNA: TGTGCCAGCAGTGAAGCGTTCGGGACAAAATCCAACGAGCAGTACTTC

J gene: TRBJ2-3
V gene: TRBV7-2
CDR3 length: 18
D gene: TRBD2
clone size: -
CDR3 protein: CASSLPQSGGAKTDTQYF
CDR3 DNA: TGTGCCAGCAGCCTGCCTCAAAGCGGGGGGGCGAAAACAGATACGCAGTATTTT

J gene: TRBJ2-5
V gene: TRBV18
CDR3 length: 18
D gene: -
clone size: few
CDR3 protein: CASSPSNPGSDVRETQYF
CDR3 DNA: TGTGCCAGCTCACCTTCCAACCCGGGGTCCGACGTTAGGGAGACCCAGTACTTC

J gene: TRBJ1-1
V gene: TRBV7-8
CDR3 length: 17
D gene: -
clone size: few
CDR3 protein: CASSSYSRGSGATEAFF
CDR3 DNA: TGTGCCAGCAGCTCTTACTCTAGGGGATCAGGGGCGACTGAAGCTTTCTTT

J gene: TRBJ2-5
V gene: TRBV24-1
CDR3 length: 15
D gene: -
clone size: many
CDR3 protein: CATSDPTGPQETQYF
CDR3 DNA: TGTGCCACCAGTGATCCCACCGGGCCCCAAGAGACCCAGTACTTC

J gene: TRBJ2-2
V gene: TRBV30
CDR3 length: 13
D gene: -
clone size: -
CDR3 protein: CAWSAGPAGELFF
CDR3 DNA: TGTGCCTGGTCTGCAGGGCCAGCCGGGGAGCTGTTTTTT

J gene: TRBJ2-1
V gene: TRBV5-1
CDR3 length: 14
D gene: -
clone size: few
CDR3 protein: CASSLQSSLNEQFF
CDR3 DNA: TGCGCCAGCAGCTTACAATCCAGCCTCAATGAGCAGTTCTTC

J gene: TRBJ2-7
V gene: TRBV3-1
CDR3 length: 13
D gene: TRBD1
clone size: -
CDR3 protein: CASLRTGDYEQYF
CDR3 DNA: TGTGCCAGCTTACGGACAGGGGACTACGAGCAGTACTTC

J gene: TRBJ1-2
V gene: TRBV6-1
CDR3 length: 13
D gene: -
clone size: -
CDR3 protein: CASMKDPPNGYTF
CDR3 DNA: TGTGCCAGCATGAAGGACCCCCCTAACGGCTACACCTTC

J gene: TRBJ1-4
V gene: TRBV29-1
CDR3 length: 17
D gene: -
clone size: few
CDR3 protein: CSVESPLTGATNEKLFF
CDR3 DNA: TGCAGCGTTGAATCCCCGTTGACAGGAGCAACTAATGAAAAACTGTTTTTT

J gene: TRBJ2-1
V gene: TRBV18
CDR3 length: 20
D gene: TRBD2
clone size: -
CDR3 protein: CASSPPLGGGPSDSYNEQFF
CDR3 DNA: TGTGCCAGCTCACCACCGCTGGGCGGGGGTCCCTCGGATTCCTACAATGAGCAGTTCTTC

J gene: TRBJ1-1
V gene: TRBV13
CDR3 length: 15
D gene: -
clone size: -
CDR3 protein: CASSHPGPMNTEAFF
CDR3 DNA: TGTGCCAGCAGCCACCCGGGTCCCATGAACACTGAAGCTTTCTTT

J gene: TRBJ1-2
V gene: TRBV20-1
CDR3 length: 11
D gene: -
clone size: -
CDR3 protein: CSQGGAGGYTF
CDR3 DNA: TGCAGCCAGGGCGGGGCCGGTGGCTACACCTTC

J gene: TRBJ2-1
V gene: TRBV12-3/TRBV12-4
CDR3 length: 15
D gene: TRBD2
clone size: -
CDR3 protein: CASSFAAGGGNEQFF
CDR3 DNA: TGTGCCAGCAGTTTCGCGGCGGGAGGAGGCAATGAGCAGTTCTTC

J gene: TRBJ2-5
V gene: TRBV12-3/TRBV12-4
CDR3 length: 16
D gene: TRBD2
clone size: -
CDR3 protein: CASSQPLAGGGETQYF
CDR3 DNA: TGTGCCAGCAGTCAGCCCCTAGCGGGGGGGGGAGAGACCCAGTACTTC

J gene: TRBJ2-3
V gene: TRBV4-3
CDR3 length: 18
D gene: -
clone size: -
CDR3 protein: CASSQRAFTEGPTDTQYF
CDR3 DNA: TGCGCCAGCAGCCAGAGGGCTTTTACGGAGGGCCCCACAGATACGCAGTATTTT

J gene: TRBJ2-1
V gene: TRBV5-6
CDR3 length: 18
D gene: -
clone size: few
CDR3 protein: CASSLTGGRRDGYNEQFF
CDR3 DNA: TGTGCCAGCAGCTTAACGGGGGGCCGCCGGGACGGTTACAATGAGCAGTTCTTC

J gene: TRBJ1-1
V gene: TRBV5-1
CDR3 length: 15
D gene: -
clone size: few
CDR3 protein: CASSLRGGLNTEAFF
CDR3 DNA: TGCGCCAGCAGCTTGCGGGGTGGTTTGAACACTGAAGCTTTCTTT

J gene: TRBJ2-5
V gene: TRBV7-8
CDR3 length: 14
D gene: TRBD2
clone size: few
CDR3 protein: CASSSRLARETQYF
CDR3 DNA: TGTGCCAGCAGCTCTCGACTAGCTCGAGAGACCCAGTACTTC

J gene: TRBJ2-7
V gene: TRBV18
CDR3 length: 13
D gene: -
clone size: -
CDR3 protein: CASSPAQDYEQYF
CDR3 DNA: TGTGCCAGCTCACCAGCGCAGGACTACGAGCAGTACTTC

J gene: TRBJ2-3
V gene: TRBV15
CDR3 length: 18
D gene: TRBD2
clone size: few
CDR3 protein: CATSRATPGTSATDTQYF
CDR3 DNA: TGTGCCACCAGCAGAGCCACCCCCGGGACTAGCGCCACAGATACGCAGTATTTT

J gene: TRBJ1-4
V gene: TRBV7-9
CDR3 length: 15
D gene: -
clone size: -
CDR3 protein: CASIYGRQGGEKLFF
CDR3 DNA: TGTGCCAGCATCTACGGACGGCAGGGCGGGGAAAAACTGTTTTTT

J gene: TRBJ2-1
V gene: TRBV4-3
CDR3 length: 13
D gene: -
clone size: many
CDR3 protein: CASSRTAPGEQFF
CDR3 DNA: TGCGCCAGCAGCCGCACGGCCCCGGGTGAGCAGTTCTTC

J gene: TRBJ2-7
V gene: TRBV7-6
CDR3 length: 15
D gene: -
clone size: -
CDR3 protein: CASSPRVGYSYEQYF
CDR3 DNA: TGTGCCAGCAGCCCTAGAGTAGGTTATTCCTACGAGCAGTACTTC

J gene: TRBJ2-7
V gene: TRBV6-5
CDR3 length: 15
D gene: TRBD2
clone size: -
CDR3 protein: CASRPTSGGAYEQYF
CDR3 DNA: TGTGCCAGCAGACCCACTAGCGGTGGAGCCTACGAGCAGTACTTC

J gene: TRBJ2-7
V gene: TRBV6-5
CDR3 length: 14
D gene: TRBD2
clone size: -
CDR3 protein: CASSYSGGRDGQYF
CDR3 DNA: TGTGCCAGCAGTTACTCGGGAGGGCGGGACGGGCAGTACTTC

J gene: TRBJ2-2
V gene: TRBV4-3
CDR3 length: 17
D gene: TRBD1
clone size: many
CDR3 protein: CASSQVTGGLGTGELFF
CDR3 DNA: TGCGCCAGCAGCCAAGTTACAGGGGGCCTTGGCACCGGGGAGCTGTTTTTT

J gene: TRBJ2-1
V gene: TRBV19
CDR3 length: 14
D gene: -
clone size: -
CDR3 protein: CASSIPRVGDEQFF
CDR3 DNA: TGTGCCAGTAGTATTCCCAGGGTCGGCGATGAGCAGTTCTTC

J gene: TRBJ2-7
V gene: TRBV10-3
CDR3 length: 15
D gene: TRBD2
clone size: -
CDR3 protein: CAIAAASGISYEQYF
CDR3 DNA: TGTGCCATCGCAGCAGCGAGCGGGATTTCATACGAGCAGTACTTC

J gene: TRBJ2-3
V gene: TRBV7-2
CDR3 length: 14
D gene: -
clone size: few
CDR3 protein: CAADSPLTPDTQYF
CDR3 DNA: TGTGCCGCAGACTCGCCTTTGACACCGGATACGCAGTATTTT